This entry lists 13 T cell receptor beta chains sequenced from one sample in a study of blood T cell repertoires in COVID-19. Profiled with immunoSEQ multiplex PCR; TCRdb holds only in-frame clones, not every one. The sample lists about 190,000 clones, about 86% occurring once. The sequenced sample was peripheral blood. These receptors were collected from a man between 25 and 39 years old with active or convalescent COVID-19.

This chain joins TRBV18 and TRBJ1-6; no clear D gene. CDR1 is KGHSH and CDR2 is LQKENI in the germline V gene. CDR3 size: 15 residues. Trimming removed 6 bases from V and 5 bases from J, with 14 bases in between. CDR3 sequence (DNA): TGTGCCAGCTCGCCGTCGCCAGTCGATAATTCACCCCTCCACTTT. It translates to CASSPSPVDNSPLHF. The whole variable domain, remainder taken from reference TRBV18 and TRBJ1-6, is NAGVMQNPRHLVRRRGQEARLRCSPMKGHSHVYWYRQLPEEGLKFMVYLQKENIIDESGMPKERFSAEFPKEGPSILRIQQVVRGDSAAYFCASSPSPVDNSPLHFGNGTRLTVT.

CDR3 sequence reads: CASSPGTGISPLHF. The DNA for the CDR3 is TGCGCCAGCAGCCCCGGGACAGGGATTTCACCCCTCCACTTT. This rearrangement joins TRBV4-1 to TRBJ1-6; TRBD1 matches 9 bases. The germline CDR1 and CDR2 sequences are MGHRA and YSYEKL. V shed 4 bases, J shed 9 bases, and the junction held 4 bases outside the gene matches. This CDR3 comprises 14 residues.

The CDR3 protein is CAIAGTGTEAFF. The CDR3 DNA reads as TGTGCCATCGCCGGGACAGGGACTGAAGCTTTCTTT. The J gene is TRBJ1-1, the V gene TRBV19, with 9 bases lining up with TRBD1. CDR3 size: 12 residues. The germline V gene has CDR1 LNHDA and CDR2 SQIVND (reference sequence). Trimming cost V 10 bases and J 5 bases; bases outside gene matches: 5.

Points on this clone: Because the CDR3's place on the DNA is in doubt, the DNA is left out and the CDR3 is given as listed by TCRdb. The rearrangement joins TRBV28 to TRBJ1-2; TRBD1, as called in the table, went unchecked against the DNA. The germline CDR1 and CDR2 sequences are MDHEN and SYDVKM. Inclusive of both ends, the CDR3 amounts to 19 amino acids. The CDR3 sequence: CASSLGQGTFGSGTPGYTF.

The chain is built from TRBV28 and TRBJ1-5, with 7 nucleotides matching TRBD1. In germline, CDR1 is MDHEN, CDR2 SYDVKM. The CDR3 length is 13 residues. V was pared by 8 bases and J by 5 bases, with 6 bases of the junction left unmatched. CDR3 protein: CASHRDRYQPQHF. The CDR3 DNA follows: TGTGCCAGCCACCGGGACAGATATCAGCCCCAGCATTTT.

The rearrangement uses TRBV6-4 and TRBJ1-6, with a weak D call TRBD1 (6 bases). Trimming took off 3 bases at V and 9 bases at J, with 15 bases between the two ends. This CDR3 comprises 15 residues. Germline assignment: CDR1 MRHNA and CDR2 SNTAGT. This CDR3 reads CASSEGAAGVSPLHF. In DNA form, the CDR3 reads TGTGCCAGCAGTGAAGGGGCGGCAGGGGTTTCACCCCTCCACTTT.

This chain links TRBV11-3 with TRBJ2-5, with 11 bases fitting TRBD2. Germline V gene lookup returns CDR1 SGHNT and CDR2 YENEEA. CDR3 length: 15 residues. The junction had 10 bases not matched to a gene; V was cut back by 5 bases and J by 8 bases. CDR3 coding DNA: TGTGCCAGCAGCCCTGTAGCGGGAGGGCCGGGCACCCAGTACTTC. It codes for CASSPVAGGPGTQYF.

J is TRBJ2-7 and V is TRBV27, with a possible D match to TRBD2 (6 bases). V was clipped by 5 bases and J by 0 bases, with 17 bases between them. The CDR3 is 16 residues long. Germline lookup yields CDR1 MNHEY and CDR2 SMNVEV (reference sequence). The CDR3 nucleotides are TGTGCCAGCAGTAGTCGCTCGGGGGATCACTCCTACGAGCAGTACTTC. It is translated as CASSSRSGDHSYEQYF.

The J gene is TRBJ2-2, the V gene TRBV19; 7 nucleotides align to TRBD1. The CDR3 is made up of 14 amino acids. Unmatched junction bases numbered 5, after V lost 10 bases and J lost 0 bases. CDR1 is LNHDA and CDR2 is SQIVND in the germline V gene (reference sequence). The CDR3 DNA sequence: TGTGCCAACAGGGGCCAATCGAACACCGGGGAGCTGTTTTTT. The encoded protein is CANRGQSNTGELFF.

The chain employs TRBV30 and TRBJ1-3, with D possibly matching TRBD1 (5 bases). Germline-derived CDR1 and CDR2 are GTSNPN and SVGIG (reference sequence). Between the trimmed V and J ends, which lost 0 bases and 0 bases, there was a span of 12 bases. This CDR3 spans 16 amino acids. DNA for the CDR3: TGTGCCTGGAGTGTGGGGGGAACTTCCTCTGGAAACACCATATATTTT. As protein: CAWSVGGTSSGNTIYF.

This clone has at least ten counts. This chain's CDR3 is CASSLGPQPPFF. In DNA, the CDR3 is TGTGCCAGCAGTTTAGGGCCACAGCCCCCGTTTTTT. The gene calls are TRBV12-3 or TRBV12-4 and TRBJ2-2; no clear D. The CDR3 sequence is 12 residues long. V was clipped by 1 base and J by 16 bases, with 13 bases between them.

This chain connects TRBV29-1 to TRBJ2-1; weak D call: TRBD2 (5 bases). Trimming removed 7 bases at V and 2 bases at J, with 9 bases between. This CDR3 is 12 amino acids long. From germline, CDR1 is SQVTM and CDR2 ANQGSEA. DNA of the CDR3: TGCAGCGGTTACGGGACCTACAATGAGCAGTTCTTC. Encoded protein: CSGYGTYNEQFF.

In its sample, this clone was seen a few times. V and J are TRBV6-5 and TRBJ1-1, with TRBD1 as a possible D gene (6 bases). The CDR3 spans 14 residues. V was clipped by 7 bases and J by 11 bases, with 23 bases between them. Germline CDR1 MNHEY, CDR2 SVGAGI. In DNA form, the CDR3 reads TGTGCCAGCAAACAGGGAACTGACATGTCGGGGGCTTTCTTT. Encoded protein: CASKQGTDMSGAFF.